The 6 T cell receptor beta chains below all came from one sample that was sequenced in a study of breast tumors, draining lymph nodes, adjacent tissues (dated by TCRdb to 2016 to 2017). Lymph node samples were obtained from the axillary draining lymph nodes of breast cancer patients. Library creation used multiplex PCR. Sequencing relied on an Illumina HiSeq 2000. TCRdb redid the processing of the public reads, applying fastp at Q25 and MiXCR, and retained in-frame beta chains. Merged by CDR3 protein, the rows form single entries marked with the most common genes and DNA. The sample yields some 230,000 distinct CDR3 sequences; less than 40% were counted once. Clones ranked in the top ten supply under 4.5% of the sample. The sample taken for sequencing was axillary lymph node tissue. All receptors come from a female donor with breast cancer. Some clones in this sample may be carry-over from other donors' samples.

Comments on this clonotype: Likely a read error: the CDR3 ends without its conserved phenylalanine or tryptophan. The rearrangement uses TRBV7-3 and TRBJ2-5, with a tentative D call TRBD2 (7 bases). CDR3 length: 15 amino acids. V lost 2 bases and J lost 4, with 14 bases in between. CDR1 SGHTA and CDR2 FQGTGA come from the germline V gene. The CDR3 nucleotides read TGTGCCAGCAGCTTAGCGGGGGCGCGCGGAGAGACCCAGTACTTA. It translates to CASSLAGARGETQYL.

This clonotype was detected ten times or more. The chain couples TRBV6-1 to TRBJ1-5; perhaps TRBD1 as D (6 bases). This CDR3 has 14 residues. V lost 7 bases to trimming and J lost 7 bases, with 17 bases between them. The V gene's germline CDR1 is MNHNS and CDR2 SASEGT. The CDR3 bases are TGTGCCAGCACCGGACAGTTATTAGGGCAGCCCCAGCATTTT. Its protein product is CASTGQLLGQPQHF.

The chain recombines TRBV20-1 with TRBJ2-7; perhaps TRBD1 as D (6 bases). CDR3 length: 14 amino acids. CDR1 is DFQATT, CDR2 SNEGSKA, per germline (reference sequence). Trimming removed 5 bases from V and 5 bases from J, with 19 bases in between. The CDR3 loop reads CSAATGPGSHEQYF. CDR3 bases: TGCAGTGCTGCGACAGGACCGGGGAGCCACGAGCAGTACTTC.

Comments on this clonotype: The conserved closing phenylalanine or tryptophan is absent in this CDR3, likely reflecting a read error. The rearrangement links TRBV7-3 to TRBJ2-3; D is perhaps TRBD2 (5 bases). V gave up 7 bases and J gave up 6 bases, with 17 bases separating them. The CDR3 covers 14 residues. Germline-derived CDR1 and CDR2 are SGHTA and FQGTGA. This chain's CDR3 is CASTSLMGGDTQYL. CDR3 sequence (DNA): TGTGCCAGCACCTCTTTGATGGGCGGGGATACGCAGTATCTT.

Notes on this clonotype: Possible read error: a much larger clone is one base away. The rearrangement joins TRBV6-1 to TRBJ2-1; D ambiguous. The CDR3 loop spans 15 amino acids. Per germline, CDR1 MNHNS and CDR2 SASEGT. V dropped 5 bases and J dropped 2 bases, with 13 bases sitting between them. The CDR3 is CASSQTSNPYNEQFF. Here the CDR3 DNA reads TGTGCCAGCAGTCAAACGTCGAATCCCTACAATGAGCAGTTCTTC.

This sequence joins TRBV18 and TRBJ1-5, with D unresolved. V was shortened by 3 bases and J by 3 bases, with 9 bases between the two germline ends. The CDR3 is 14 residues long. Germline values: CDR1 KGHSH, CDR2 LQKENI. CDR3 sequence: CASSPERINQPQHF. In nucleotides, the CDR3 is TGTGCCAGCTCACCGGAACGGATCAATCAGCCCCAGCATTTT.